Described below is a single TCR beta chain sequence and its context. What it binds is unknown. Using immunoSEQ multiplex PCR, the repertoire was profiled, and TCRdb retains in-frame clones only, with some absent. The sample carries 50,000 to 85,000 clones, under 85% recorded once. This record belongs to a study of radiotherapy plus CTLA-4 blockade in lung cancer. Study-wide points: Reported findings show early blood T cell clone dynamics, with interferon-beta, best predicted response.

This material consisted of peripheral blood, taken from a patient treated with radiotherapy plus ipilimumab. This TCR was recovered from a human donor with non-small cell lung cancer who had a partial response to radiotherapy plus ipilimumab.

CDR3 DNA sequence: TGTGCCAGCAGTGATGACCGCGGGGGTCAAGGTTCACCCCTCCACTTT. Translated, it gives CASSDDRGGQGSPLHF. The chain combines TRBV2 with TRBJ1-6, with D perhaps matching TRBD1 (5 bases). With 3 bases removed from V and 9 bases from J, the gap between germline ends came to 18 bases. There are 16 residues in the CDR3. CDR1 and CDR2 from the germline V gene are SNHLY and FYNNEI.